What follows are 3 T cell receptor beta chains derived from one specimen sequenced in a study of molecular identifiers for immune sequencing clone quantification. TCRdb re-called the PCR reads with MiXCR, one entry per CDR3 protein. The sample holds around 300,000 distinct CDR3 sequences; roughly 23% are singletons and the top ten take 0.74%. Material: naive CD8+ T cells from blood, with Jurkat cell RNA spiked in. Specified subset: FACS-sorted CD8+CD4-CCR7+CD45RA+ naive T cells. The receptors were gathered from a human donor in good health. Some libraries in this study had Jurkat cell RNA spiked in.

V and J are TRBV9 and TRBJ1-1; tentatively, D is TRBD1 (6 bases). The CDR3 has 14 amino acids. Looked up from germline, CDR1 is SGDLS and CDR2 is YYNGEE. V lost 0 bases to trimming and J lost 11 bases, with 17 bases between them. As DNA, the CDR3 is TGTGCCAGCAGCGTAGAAGGGGGTGACACTGCCGCTTTCTTT. The encoded protein is CASSVEGGDTAAFF.

Comment on this clonotype: A much bigger clone sits one base away, suggesting this may be a read error. The chain employs TRBV7-9 and TRBJ2-7; possibly TRBD2 for D (6 bases). CDR1 SEHNR and CDR2 FQNEAQ come from the germline V gene (reference sequence). The CDR3 covers 16 residues. Trimming removed 5 bases from V and 3 bases from J, with 20 bases in between. DNA for the CDR3: TGTGCCAGCAGCCCGGTTGGAGGGTACGAATACTACGAGCAGTACTTC. This encodes CASSPVGGYEYYEQYF.

This clonotype was observed a few times. V gene TRBV19 combines with J gene TRBJ2-7; 7 positions match TRBD2. This CDR3 is built from 13 residues. The germline V gene has CDR1 LNHDA and CDR2 SQIVND (reference sequence). Germline trimming cut 5 bases from V and 5 bases from J; bases unmatched to any gene: 6. The DNA of the CDR3 is TGTGCCAGTAGTGCCGGACTAGTTGACGAGCAGTACTTC. The encoded protein is CASSAGLVDEQYF.